Sequencing of this T cell receptor (beta chain) was carried out in a study of T cells expressing NK-cell markers. TCRdb re-analyzed the 5' RACE reads; it lists each CDR3 protein once, without DNA. The listing records hundreds of thousands of distinct CDR3 sequences. From germline, CDR1 is LGHNA and CDR2 YNFKEQ. CDR3 length: 17 residues. The sequenced material came from blood T cells: a sorted CD56 or NKG2C T cell subset, CD4+ or CD8+ T cells, or bulk PBMC T cells (not recorded which). The clonotype originates from a woman aged 18-69 years in good health. This chain connects TRBV4-2 to TRBJ2-1; TCRdb selects TRBD2, and the lack of DNA leaves this call unchecked. The CDR3: CASSQPLGTSGRDEQFF.